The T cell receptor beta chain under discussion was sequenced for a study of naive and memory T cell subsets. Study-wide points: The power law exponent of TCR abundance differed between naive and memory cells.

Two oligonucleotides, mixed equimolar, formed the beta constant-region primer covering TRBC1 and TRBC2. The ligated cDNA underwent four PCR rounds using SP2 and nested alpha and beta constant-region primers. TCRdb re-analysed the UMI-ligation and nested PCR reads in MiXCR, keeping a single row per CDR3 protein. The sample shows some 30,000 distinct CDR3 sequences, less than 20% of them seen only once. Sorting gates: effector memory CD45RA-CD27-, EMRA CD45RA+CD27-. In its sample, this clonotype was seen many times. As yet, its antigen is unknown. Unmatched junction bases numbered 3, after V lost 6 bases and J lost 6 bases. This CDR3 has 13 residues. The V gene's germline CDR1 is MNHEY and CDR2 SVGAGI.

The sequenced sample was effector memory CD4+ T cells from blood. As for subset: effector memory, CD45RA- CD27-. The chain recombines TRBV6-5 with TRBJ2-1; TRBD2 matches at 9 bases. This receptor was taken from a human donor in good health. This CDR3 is CASSSGRPNEQFF. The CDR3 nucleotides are TGTGCCAGCAGCAGCGGGAGGCCCAATGAGCAGTTCTTC.